This T cell receptor (beta chain) was profiled in a study of blood T cell repertoires in COVID-19 (dated by TCRdb to the early 2020s). General notes on the study: Samples covering the acute and convalescent phases of COVID-19 were provided by collaborators in the United States, Italy and Spain. The prospective study material was composed of cDNA or gDNA derived from T cells, B-cell-depleted T cells, or PBMCs. Deeply sampled blood TCRbeta repertoires from subjects exposed to, actively infected with, or recovered from COVID-19 were included in the dataset. A freely available public database, intended as a resource for researchers studying the immune response to SARS-CoV-2, is where the repertoires were released. Samples came from the ongoing ImmuneRACE study (first 160 participants) plus 1,254 subjects from 6 global collaborators. A de-identified subject ID, COVID-19 status, age in years and sex were almost always included in the sample metadata. Where available, HLA class I and class II types were taken from metadata supplied by the sample provider and were not determined by assay-based typing. What the research found in general, with its limitations: Clinical and demographic metadata were provided uncurated, with the amount varying by source and participant.

Enrolling through a virtual design, the prospective study's participants ranged in age from roughly 18 to 95 years and lived across about two dozen United States geographic areas. Cohort assignment in the prospective study relied on participant-reported clinical history from a screening survey and a study questionnaire. ImmuneRACE Cohort 3 recovered participants were defined by two consecutive negative NP/OP PCR tests, healthcare professional clearance, or symptom resolution. In the prospective study, mobile phlebotomists collected whole blood, serum and a nasopharyngeal or oropharyngeal swab from each participant. Prospective study participants could optionally give additional blood draws and questionnaires over a roughly 2-month period. Before DNA extraction, prospective study blood samples were shipped either frozen or at room temperature. This clone was recorded only once. The antigen it binds to is not known. Per-base quality was not reported, and no clone a single base away is much larger than it.

From the cysteine through the phenylalanine, the CDR3 covers 14 amino acids. Only the CDR3 region is kept as DNA, spanning 42 bases read in frame from base 1. Via the germline V gene (reference sequence), CDR1 is SGHNT and CDR2 YYREEE. V and J are trimmed by 4 bases and 2 bases, and the gene matches miss 3 bases of the junction. TCRbeta CDR3 regions were amplified from genomic DNA using the immunoSEQ Assay, a bias-controlled multiplex PCR. Regarding the original processing steps: Within the assay, amplification of reference gene primers was used to estimate how many nucleated cells each sample contained. To quantify the absolute abundance of each unique TCRbeta CDR3 rearrangement, sequence reads were collapsed and filtered. For each sample, productive Simpson clonality was calculated as the square root of Simpson's diversity index over productive rearrangements. Here the immuneACCESS table is served through TCRdb, limited to in-frame sequences with V and J called. Missing clones are a known gap in these copies; in checked studies unresolved V genes cover under half, and the rest lacks a known reason. That table is the source of V, J and clone size, and D and trimming were worked out from the DNA. For this sample there are about 180,000 clones; around 88% appear just once. The ten largest clones capture about 9.7% of the sample.

The clonotype originates from a woman aged 25-40 years who had recovered from COVID-19. Sequenced material: PBMCs or T cells enriched from blood (not recorded which). The rearrangement joined TRBV5-4 to TRBJ2-7, with 10 bases in between that match TRBD2. DNA sequence: TGTGCCAGCAGCCCAGGACTAGCGGCCTACGAGCAGTACTTC. The resulting protein is CASSPGLAAYEQYF. The full variable domain, with segments outside the CDR3 supplied by the reference TRBV5-4 and TRBJ2-7 proteins, appears as ETGVTQSPTHLIKTRGQQVTLRCSSQSGHNTVSWYQQALGQGPQFIFQYYREEENGRGNFPPRFSGLQFPNYSSELNVNALELDDSALYLCASSPGLAAYEQYFGPGTRLTVT.